The T cell receptor beta chain described here comes from a study of PD-1 blockade in mismatch repair-deficient tumors. Study at large: Patients had approximately 12 mismatch repair-deficient cancer types, all previously treated and progressing.

TCRs were sequenced from a few patients responding to pembrolizumab. Germline-derived CDR1 and CDR2 are MRHNA and SNTAGT. V was cut by 4 bases and J by 0 bases, with 6 bases left in between. There are 13 residues in the CDR3. Method: immunoSEQ multiplex PCR; TCRdb's copy keeps in-frame clones and lacks some. The data hold about 68,000 clones, with approximately 78% observed a single time. The chain joins TRBV6-4 to TRBJ1-1; D not certain. The TCR sequence derives from an adult with mismatch repair-deficient cancer. This specimen was peripheral blood, taken 2 weeks after starting pembrolizumab. The CDR3 sequence: CASSVEMNTEAFF. CDR3 in DNA: TGTGCCAGCAGTGTAGAGATGAACACTGAAGCTTTCTTT.